This entry lists 20 T cell receptor beta chains sequenced from one sample in a study of T-cell memory formation after mild COVID-19. TCRdb reprocessed the 5' RACE reads with MiXCR, giving one entry per CDR3 protein. This table has 92,000 or so distinct CDR3 sequences, about 13% appearing once. Sequencing used PBMCs or a T cell subset sorted from them (not recorded which). The receptor source for this set is an adult woman who had mild COVID-19 (a few samples of this study predate the infection). Cell type and time point are not known.

The V gene is TRBV5-1, the J gene TRBJ2-7, with 9 bases that match TRBD1. This CDR3 region has 17 residues. Losses at the gene ends were 4 bases for V and 7 bases for J; bases not matched to a gene: 18. Germline V gives CDR1 SGHRS, CDR2 YFSETQ. CDR3: CASSLTTSGTGLREQYF. As DNA, the CDR3 is TGCGCCAGCAGCCTAACCACATCCGGGACAGGGTTGCGGGAGCAGTACTTC.

The chain uses TRBV20-1 and TRBJ2-7; 7 bases map to TRBD2. Losses at the gene ends were 5 bases for V and 0 bases for J; bases not matched to a gene: 7. Germline CDR1 DFQATT, CDR2 SNEGSKA (reference sequence). The CDR3 covers 14 residues. The chain's CDR3 is CSAHPTSTSYEQYF. The DNA for the CDR3 is TGCAGTGCTCATCCGACTAGCACCTCCTACGAGCAGTACTTC.

V is TRBV7-8 and J is TRBJ1-4; the match to TRBD1 covers 7 bases. V was clipped by 8 bases and J by 8 bases; unmatched bases: 5. The CDR3 covers 12 residues. CDR1 is SGHVS and CDR2 is FQNEAQ in the germline V gene. The CDR3: CASARGGEKLFF. In DNA, the CDR3 is TGTGCCAGCGCCAGGGGGGGGGAAAAACTGTTTTTT.

The chain joins TRBV4-1 to TRBJ2-6, with TRBD1 matching over 9 bases. Germline loops: CDR1 MGHRA, CDR2 YSYEKL. This CDR3 is 18 amino acids long. V shed 3 bases, J shed 4 bases, and the junction held 10 bases outside the gene matches. CDR3 region: CASSQTGGAIWGANVLTF. As DNA, the CDR3 is TGCGCCAGCAGCCAGACAGGGGGAGCGATATGGGGGGCCAACGTCCTGACTTTC.

This rearrangement joins TRBV5-6 to TRBJ2-1; 7 bases match TRBD2. Germline trimming cut 6 bases from V and 1 base from J; bases unmatched to any gene: 4. Germline V gives CDR1 SGHDT, CDR2 YYEEEE. This CDR3 has 14 residues. For the CDR3, the DNA is TGTGCCAGCACCCCGGGGGGATCCTACAATGAGCAGTTCTTC. Translated, it gives CASTPGGSYNEQFF.

This clonotype was seen more than once but under ten times. The chain uses TRBV5-1 and TRBJ1-2; 7 bases fit TRBD1. CDR1 is SGHRS and CDR2 is YFSETQ in the germline V gene. The V and J ends lost 4 bases and 6 bases, in that order; junction bases with no gene match: 9. The CDR3 consists of 14 residues. The CDR3 region is CASSQNGQDHGYTF. The DNA of the CDR3 is TGCGCCAGCAGCCAGAATGGACAGGACCATGGCTACACCTTC.

V usage is TRBV27 and J usage is TRBJ1-5; weak D call: TRBD1 (6 bases). Germline loops: CDR1 MNHEY, CDR2 SMNVEV (reference sequence). The length of the CDR3 is 14 residues. With 3 bases removed from V and 3 bases from J, the gap between germline ends came to 9 bases. CDR3 sequence reads: CASSFGQNNQPQHF. CDR3 in DNA: TGTGCCAGCAGTTTCGGACAGAACAATCAGCCCCAGCATTTT.

A few counts support this clonotype. V usage is TRBV7-9 and J usage is TRBJ1-4; no clear D. CDR1 SEHNR and CDR2 FQNEAQ come from the germline V gene (reference sequence). V was shortened by 5 bases and J by 6 bases, with 13 bases between the two germline ends. The CDR3 totals 14 residues. The CDR3 bases are TGTGCCAGCAGCCGATTCATGACGGATGAAAAACTGTTTTTT. This sequence encodes CASSRFMTDEKLFF.

The V call is TRBV4-2, the J call TRBJ1-5, with 9 bases fitting TRBD1. Unmatched junction bases numbered 9, after V lost 0 bases and J lost 9 bases. The germline CDR1 and CDR2 sequences are LGHNA and YNFKEQ. The CDR3 runs 16 residues. CDR3 nucleotides: TGTGCCAGCAGCCAAGACCCGGGACAGGGCCTTGGGCCCCAGCATTTT. It encodes CASSQDPGQGLGPQHF.

V is TRBV5-1 and J is TRBJ2-2, with 8 bases that match TRBD1. The V segment lost 0 bases and the J segment 7 bases; nucleotides outside the gene matches: 5. CDR3 length equals 15 residues. Germline CDR1 reads SGHRS; CDR2 reads YFSETQ. CDR3 amino acids: CASSLDRTGLGELFF. The CDR3 region has the DNA TGCGCCAGCAGCTTGGATCGGACAGGGCTCGGGGAGCTGTTTTTT.

This chain connects TRBV24-1 to TRBJ2-3; tentatively, D is TRBD2 (5 bases). The CDR3 totals 16 residues. Germline assignment: CDR1 KGHDR and CDR2 SFDVKD. The ends were cut back, 0 bases at V and 1 base at J, with 10 bases in the middle. The CDR3 protein is CATSDLRDPGTDTQYF. CDR3 DNA: TGTGCCACCAGTGATTTGCGGGATCCGGGCACAGATACGCAGTATTTT.

This sequence joins TRBV27 and TRBJ2-5; D call uncertain. Trimming pared 0 bases from V and 6 bases from J, leaving 8 bases between. Looked up from germline, CDR1 is MNHEY and CDR2 is SMNVEV (reference sequence). The length of the CDR3 is 13 residues. CDR3 sequence: CASSLSPRKTQYF. CDR3 nucleotide sequence: TGTGCCAGCAGTTTATCTCCTCGCAAGACCCAGTACTTC.

The rearrangement joins TRBV20-1 to TRBJ2-1; D unresolved. V was pared by 4 bases and J by 6 bases, with 10 bases between. The CDR3 is made up of 12 amino acids. The V gene's germline CDR1 is DFQATT and CDR2 SNEGSKA (reference sequence). CDR3 protein: CSAKMVGNEQFF. As DNA, the CDR3 is TGCAGTGCTAAGATGGTGGGCAATGAGCAGTTCTTC.

The sample holds a few counts of this clonotype. The chain links TRBV7-9 to TRBJ2-3; 9 nucleotides align to TRBD2. Losses at the gene ends were 1 base for V and 6 bases for J; bases not matched to a gene: 5. Germline V CDR1 and CDR2: SEHNR, FQNEAQ (reference sequence). The CDR3 totals 15 residues. This CDR3 is CASSLVAGEVDTQYF. The CDR3 nucleotides are TGTGCCAGCAGCTTAGTAGCGGGAGAGGTGGATACGCAGTATTTT. The complete variable domain, with remaining parts taken from reference TRBV7-9 and TRBJ2-3, reads DTGVSQNPRHKITKRGQNVTFRCDPISEHNRLYWYRQTLGQGPEFLTYFQNEAQLEKSRLLSDRFSAERPKGSFSTLEIQRTEQGDSAMYLCASSLVAGEVDTQYFGPGTRLTVL.

The sample holds a few counts of this clonotype. The V call is TRBV9, the J call TRBJ2-1; TRBD1 matches at 8 bases. This CDR3 contains 14 residues. Germline V gene data show CDR1 as SGDLS and CDR2 as YYNGEE. V shed 0 bases, J shed 8 bases, and the junction held 4 bases outside the gene matches. The CDR3 sequence is CASSVAQGAYEQFF. CDR3 nucleotide sequence: TGTGCCAGCAGCGTAGCCCAGGGGGCATATGAGCAGTTCTTC.

This clonotype was recorded many times. The rearrangement joins TRBV4-2 to TRBJ2-3; D is undetermined. Germline values: CDR1 LGHNA, CDR2 YNFKEQ. The CDR3 loop spans 16 amino acids. The germline V and J ends were trimmed by 0 bases and 0 bases, with 10 bases remaining between them. CDR3 in DNA: TGTGCCAGCAGCCAAGATAACCTCCTTAGCACAGATACGCAGTATTTT. Translation: CASSQDNLLSTDTQYF.

The sample holds one count of this clonotype. V gene TRBV12-3 or TRBV12-4 combines with J gene TRBJ2-7; no reliable D call. This CDR3 contains 14 residues. V lost 3 bases to trimming and J lost 2 bases, with 11 bases between them. For the CDR3, the DNA is TGTGCCAGCAGTTTTGGGGTTCCCACCTACGAGCAGTACTTC. This translates into CASSFGVPTYEQYF.

This clonotype was counted only a few times. The rearrangement joins TRBV4-3 to TRBJ2-7; 7 nucleotides align to TRBD1. CDR1 is LGHNA, CDR2 YSLEER, per germline. V was pared by 1 base and J by 0 bases, with 15 bases of the junction left unmatched. The CDR3 is 19 amino acids. CDR3 bases: TGCGCCAGCAGCCAAGTGTTTCAACAGGGGATCACTAGCTCCTACGAGCAGTACTTC. It yields the protein CASSQVFQQGITSSYEQYF.

This sequence joins TRBV20-1 and TRBJ1-5; tentatively, D is TRBD1 (5 bases). This CDR3 spans 15 amino acids. V was pared by 0 bases and J by 0 bases, with 9 bases between. Germline values: CDR1 DFQATT, CDR2 SNEGSKA (reference sequence). CDR3 sequence reads: CSARDGGYSNQPQHF. The CDR3 DNA reads TGCAGTGCTAGAGATGGGGGTTATAGCAATCAGCCCCAGCATTTT.

The chain employs TRBV7-9 and TRBJ2-3, with D perhaps TRBD2 (5 bases). The CDR3 has 12 residues. Germline V lookup: CDR1 SEHNR, CDR2 FQNEAQ (reference sequence). V was clipped by 6 bases and J by 6 bases, with 10 bases between them. The CDR3 protein is CASRIATDTQYF. CDR3 coding DNA: TGTGCCAGCAGAATAGCGACGGATACGCAGTATTTT.